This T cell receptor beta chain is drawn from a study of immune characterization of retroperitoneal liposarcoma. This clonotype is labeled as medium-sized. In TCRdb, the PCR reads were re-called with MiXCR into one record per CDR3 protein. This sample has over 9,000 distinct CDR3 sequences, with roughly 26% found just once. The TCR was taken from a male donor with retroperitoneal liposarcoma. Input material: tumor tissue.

CDR3 DNA sequence: TGTGCCAGCAGCTTTCCTAGCGGGAGCTCCTACAATGAGCAGTACTTC. It specifies CASSFPSGSSYNEQYF. V usage is TRBV7-2 and J usage is TRBJ2-1; TRBD2 matches 10 bases. The J call may be incorrect, as the DNA end agrees better with TRBJ2-7. Germline CDR1 reads SGHTA; CDR2 reads FQGNSA. CDR3 length: 16 residues.